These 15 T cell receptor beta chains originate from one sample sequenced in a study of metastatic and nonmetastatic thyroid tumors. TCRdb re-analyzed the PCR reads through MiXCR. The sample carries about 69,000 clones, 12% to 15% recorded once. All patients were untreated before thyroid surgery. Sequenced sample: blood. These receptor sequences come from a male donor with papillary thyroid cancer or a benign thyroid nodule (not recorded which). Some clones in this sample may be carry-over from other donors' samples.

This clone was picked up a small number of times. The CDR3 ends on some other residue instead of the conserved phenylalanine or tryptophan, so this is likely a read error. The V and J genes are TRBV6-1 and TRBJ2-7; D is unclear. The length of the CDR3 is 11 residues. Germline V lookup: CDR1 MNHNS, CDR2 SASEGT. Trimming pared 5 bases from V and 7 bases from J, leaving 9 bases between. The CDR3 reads CASSPPGEQYS. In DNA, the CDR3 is TGTGCCAGCAGTCCCCCGGGTGAGCAGTACTCC.

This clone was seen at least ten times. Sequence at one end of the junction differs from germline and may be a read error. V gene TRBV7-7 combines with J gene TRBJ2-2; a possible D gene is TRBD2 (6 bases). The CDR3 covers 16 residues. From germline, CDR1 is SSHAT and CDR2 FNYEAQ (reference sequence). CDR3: CASSSLIAANTGELFF. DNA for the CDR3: TGTGCTAGCAGCTCGCTAATAGCGGCGAACACCGGGGAGCTGTTTTTT.

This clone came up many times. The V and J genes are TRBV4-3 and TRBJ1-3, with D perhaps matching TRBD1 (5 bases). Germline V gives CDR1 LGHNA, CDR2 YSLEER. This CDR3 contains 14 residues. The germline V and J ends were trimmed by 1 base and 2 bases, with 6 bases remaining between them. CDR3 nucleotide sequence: TGCGCCAGCAGCCAAGGGACACCTGGAAACACCATATATTTT. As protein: CASSQGTPGNTIYF.

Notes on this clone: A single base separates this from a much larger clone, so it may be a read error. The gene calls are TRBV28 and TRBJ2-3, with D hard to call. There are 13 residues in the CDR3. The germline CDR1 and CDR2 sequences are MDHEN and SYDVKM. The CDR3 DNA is TGTGCCAGCGGAAGGACGCTCGGAGATAAGCAGTATTTT. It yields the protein CASGRTLGDKQYF.

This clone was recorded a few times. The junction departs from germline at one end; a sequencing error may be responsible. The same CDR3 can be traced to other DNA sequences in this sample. The DNA of the CDR3 is TGCAGTGCTATAACAGGGGACGGTCAGCCCCAGCACTTT. Its translation is CSAITGDGQPQHF. This sequence joins TRBV20-1 and TRBJ1-5, with 7 bases lining up with TRBD1. CDR1 and CDR2 (germline): DFQATT, SNEGSKA (reference sequence). The CDR3 runs 13 residues.

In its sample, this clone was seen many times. The CDR3 DNA reads as TGTGCCACCAGTGATTCCTCAAGGACTTCCCAGTACTTC. Its translation: CATSDSSRTSQYF. The chain couples TRBV24-1 to TRBJ2-5; D perhaps matches TRBD2 (5 bases). Germline lookup yields CDR1 KGHDR and CDR2 SFDVKD. CDR3 size: 13 residues. The V gene lost 2 bases and the J gene lost 9 bases, with 12 bases spanning the gap.

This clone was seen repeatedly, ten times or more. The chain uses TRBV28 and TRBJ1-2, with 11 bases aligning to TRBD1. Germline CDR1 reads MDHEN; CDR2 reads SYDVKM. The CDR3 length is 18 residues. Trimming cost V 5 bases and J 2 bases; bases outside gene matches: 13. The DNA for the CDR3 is TGTGCCAGCAGTCCCCATGCCGGGACAGGGGGTCGAAACTATGGCTACACCTTC. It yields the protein CASSPHAGTGGRNYGYTF.

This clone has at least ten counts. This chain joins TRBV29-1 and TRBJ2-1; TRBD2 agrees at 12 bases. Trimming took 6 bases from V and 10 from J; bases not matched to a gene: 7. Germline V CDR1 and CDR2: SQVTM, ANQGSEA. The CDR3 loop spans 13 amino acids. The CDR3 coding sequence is TGCAGCGTGTCTAGCGGGAGGGCGTGGGAGCAGTTCTTC. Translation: CSVSSGRAWEQFF.

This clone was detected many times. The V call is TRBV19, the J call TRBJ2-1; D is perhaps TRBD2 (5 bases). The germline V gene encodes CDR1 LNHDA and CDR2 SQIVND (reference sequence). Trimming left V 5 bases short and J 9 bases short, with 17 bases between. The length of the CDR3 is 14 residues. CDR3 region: CASSPGLGSSEQFF. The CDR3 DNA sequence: TGTGCCAGTAGTCCCGGACTGGGGAGTAGTGAGCAGTTCTTC.

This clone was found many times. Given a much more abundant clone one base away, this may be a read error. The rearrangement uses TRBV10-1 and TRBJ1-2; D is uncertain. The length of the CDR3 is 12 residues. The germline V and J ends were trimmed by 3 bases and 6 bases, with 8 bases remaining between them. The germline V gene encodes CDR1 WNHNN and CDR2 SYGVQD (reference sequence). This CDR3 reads CASSEGPDGYTF. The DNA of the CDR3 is TGCGCCAGCAGTGAAGGGCCCGATGGCTACACCTTC.

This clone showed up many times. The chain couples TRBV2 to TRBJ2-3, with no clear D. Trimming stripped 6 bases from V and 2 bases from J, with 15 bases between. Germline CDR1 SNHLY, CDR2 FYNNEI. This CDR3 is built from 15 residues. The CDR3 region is CASRLRHTFTDTQYF. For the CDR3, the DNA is TGTGCCAGCAGACTGCGACATACCTTCACAGATACGCAGTATTTT.

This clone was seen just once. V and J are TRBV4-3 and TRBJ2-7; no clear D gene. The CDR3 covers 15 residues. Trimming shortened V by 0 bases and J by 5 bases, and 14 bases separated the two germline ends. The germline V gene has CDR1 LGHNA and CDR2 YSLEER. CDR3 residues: CASSQDHAASDEQYF. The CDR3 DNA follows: TGCGCCAGCAGCCAAGATCATGCCGCCTCTGACGAGCAGTACTTC.

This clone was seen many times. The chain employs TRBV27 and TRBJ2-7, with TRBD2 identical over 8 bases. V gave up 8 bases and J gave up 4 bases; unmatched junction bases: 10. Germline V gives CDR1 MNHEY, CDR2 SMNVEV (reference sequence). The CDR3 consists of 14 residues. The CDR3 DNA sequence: TGTGCCAGCTCCCTCGGGGGGGGGGTATACGAGCAGTACTTC. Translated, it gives CASSLGGGVYEQYF.

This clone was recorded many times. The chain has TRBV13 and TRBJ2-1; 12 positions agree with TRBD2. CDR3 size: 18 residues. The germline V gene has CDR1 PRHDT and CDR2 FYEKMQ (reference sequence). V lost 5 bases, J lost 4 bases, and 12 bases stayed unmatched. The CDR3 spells CASSPQSSGRAWYNEQFF. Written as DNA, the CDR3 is TGTGCCAGCAGCCCCCAATCTAGCGGGAGGGCCTGGTACAATGAGCAGTTCTTC.

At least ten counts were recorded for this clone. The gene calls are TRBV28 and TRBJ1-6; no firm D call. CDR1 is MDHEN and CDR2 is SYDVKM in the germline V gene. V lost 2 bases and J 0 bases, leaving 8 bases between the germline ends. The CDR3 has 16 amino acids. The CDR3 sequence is CASSLETSSYNSPLHF. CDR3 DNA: TGTGCCAGCAGTTTAGAGACGAGCTCCTATAATTCACCCCTCCACTTT.